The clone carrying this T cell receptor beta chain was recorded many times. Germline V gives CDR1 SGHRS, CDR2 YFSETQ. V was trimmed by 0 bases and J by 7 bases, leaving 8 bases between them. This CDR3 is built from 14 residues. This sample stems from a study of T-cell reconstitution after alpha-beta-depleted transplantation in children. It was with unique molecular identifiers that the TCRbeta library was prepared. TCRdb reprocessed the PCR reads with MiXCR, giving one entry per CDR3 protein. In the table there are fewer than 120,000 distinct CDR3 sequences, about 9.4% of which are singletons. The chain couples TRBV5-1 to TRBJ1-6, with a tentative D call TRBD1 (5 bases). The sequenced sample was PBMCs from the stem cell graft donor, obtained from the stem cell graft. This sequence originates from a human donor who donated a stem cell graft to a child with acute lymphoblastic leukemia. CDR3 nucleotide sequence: TGCGCCAGCAGCTTGGACGGACAAAATTCACCCCTCCACTTT. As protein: CASSLDGQNSPLHF.